The 3 T cell receptor beta chains below all came from one sample that was sequenced in a study of CD8+CD57+ T cells in acquired aplastic anemia. Patients included in sequencing had previously demonstrated CD8+CD57+ cell expansion by flow cytometry. Genomic DNA served as template for TCR beta VDJ and CDR3 profiling. TCRdb independently ran MiXCR on the reads; one entry per CDR3 protein. The table lists about 200,000 distinct CDR3 sequences, 55% to 65% of them singletons. The sequencing sample was made of sorted CD4+, CD8+, or CD8+CD57+ T cells (not recorded which) from PBMCs. The source is a human donor with aplastic anemia.

The chain combines TRBV29-1 with TRBJ1-1; tentatively, D is TRBD1 (5 bases). V was shortened by 4 bases and J by 1 base, with 7 bases between the two germline ends. The germline gives CDR1 SQVTM, CDR2 ANQGSEA. The CDR3 runs to 12 residues. CDR3 sequence: CSVVGGNTEAFF. The CDR3 nucleotides read TGCAGCGTTGTGGGGGGGAACACTGAAGCTTTCTTT. The full variable domain, in which reference TRBV29-1 and TRBJ1-1 provide the parts outside the CDR3, is SAVISQKPSRDICQRGTSLTIQCQVDSQVTMMFWYRQQPGQSLTLIATANQGSEATYESGFVIDKFPISRPNLTFSTLTVSNMSPEDSSIYLCSVVGGNTEAFFGQGTRLTVV.

The chain recombines TRBV6-5 with TRBJ2-7, with TRBD1 identical over 7 bases. V lost 5 bases to trimming and J lost 0 bases; unmatched junction nucleotides: 4. The V gene's germline CDR1 is MNHEY and CDR2 SVGAGI. The CDR3 length is 14 residues. CDR3 amino acids: CASSLGQSSYEQYF. For the CDR3, the DNA is TGTGCCAGCAGTCTGGGACAGAGCTCCTACGAGCAGTACTTC.

V is TRBV5-6 and J is TRBJ2-7; D gene uncertain. The CDR3 contains 14 residues. V lost 2 bases and J 8 bases, leaving 17 bases between the germline ends. Looked up from germline, CDR1 is SGHDT and CDR2 is YYEEEE. DNA for the CDR3: TGTGCCAGCAGCTTCCTCCAGACCTCCCACAAGCAGTACTTC. This sequence encodes CASSFLQTSHKQYF.